The 27 T cell receptor beta chains in this list originate from one sample, sequenced in a study of cytotoxic CD8 clonotypes in ibrutinib-treated CLL. Sequencing was performed with immunoSEQ multiplex PCR; in TCRdb, only in-frame clones are kept and a portion is missing. The sample has fewer than 400,000 clones, under 70% seen once. Sample: PBMCs, taken after 36 months of ibrutinib treatment. The receptors come from a human donor with chronic lymphocytic leukemia.

V and J are TRBV11-2 and TRBJ2-7; D is undetermined. Trimming cost V 6 bases and J 0 bases, with 9 bases left between them. The CDR3 sequence is 13 residues long. Germline V gene lookup returns CDR1 SGHAT and CDR2 FQNNGV. The CDR3 reads CASRLTGSYEQYF. The CDR3 region has the DNA TGTGCCAGCAGATTAACCGGCTCCTACGAGCAGTACTTC.

This chain uses TRBV5-6 with TRBJ2-3; D gene unclear. Per germline, CDR1 SGHDT and CDR2 YYEEEE. V dropped 0 bases and J dropped 0 bases, with 11 bases sitting between them. This CDR3 has 16 amino acids. CDR3 coding DNA: TGTGCCAGCAGCTTGGGTGTGGACCCTAGCACAGATACGCAGTATTTT. Translation: CASSLGVDPSTDTQYF.

This sequence joins TRBV11-2 and TRBJ2-7, with TRBD1 matching 7 bases. From germline, CDR1 is SGHAT and CDR2 FQNNGV. J was trimmed by 4 bases and V by 5 bases; bases with no gene match: 5. The CDR3 contains 13 residues. CDR3 DNA: TGTGCCAGCAGCGAGGACAGGTCGTACGAGCAGTACTTC. Its protein is CASSEDRSYEQYF.

The chain has TRBV7-8 and TRBJ1-5, with D maybe TRBD1 (5 bases). The CDR3 sequence is 16 residues long. Per germline, CDR1 SGHVS and CDR2 FQNEAQ. V lost 1 base and J lost 2, with 12 bases in between. The CDR3, as DNA: TGTGCCAGCAGCTTAGTGGCGCGAGGGGGCAATCAGCCCCAGCATTTT. It yields the protein CASSLVARGGNQPQHF. The full variable domain, with the rest looked up from reference TRBV7-8 and TRBJ1-5, is GAGVSQSPRYKVAKRGQDVALRCDPISGHVSLFWYQQALGQGPEFLTYFQNEAQLDKSGLPSDRFFAERPEGSVSTLKIQRTQQEDSAVYLCASSLVARGGNQPQHFGDGTRLSIL.

The CDR3: CASSSLGTTQETQYF. In DNA, the CDR3 is TGTGCCAGCAGTTCCCTCGGGACCACACAAGAGACCCAGTACTTC. J is TRBJ2-5 and V is TRBV6-5; either TRBD1 or TRBD2 may fit D (5 bases each). The CDR3 is 15 amino acids. Trimming removed 4 bases from V and 2 bases from J, with 14 bases in between. Germline V CDR1 and CDR2: MNHEY, SVGAGI.

This sequence joins TRBV7-9 and TRBJ1-2; 9 bases are a match to TRBD1. The length of the CDR3 is 15 residues. The germline V gene has CDR1 SEHNR and CDR2 FQNEAQ (reference sequence). V was clipped by 4 bases and J by 1 base; unmatched bases: 4. This chain's CDR3 is CASSYGTGNNYGYTF. The CDR3 DNA is TGTGCCAGCAGCTACGGGACAGGGAATAACTATGGCTACACCTTC.

The chain carries TRBV7-7 and TRBJ2-5; D is unresolved. The CDR3 contains 14 residues. Germline-derived CDR1 and CDR2 are SSHAT and FNYEAQ (reference sequence). Trimming took 3 bases from V and 3 from J, leaving 11 bases between them. The CDR3 loop reads CASSLIGLEETQYF. CDR3 DNA: TGTGCCAGCAGCTTGATCGGTCTAGAAGAGACCCAGTACTTC.

CDR3 nucleotides: TGTGCCAGTAGTATAGATCAAGGGGAAGCTAATGGCTACACCTTC. Translated, it gives CASSIDQGEANGYTF. The V gene is TRBV19, the J gene TRBJ1-2; tentative D call: TRBD1 (5 bases). The germline V gene has CDR1 LNHDA and CDR2 SQIVND (reference sequence). This CDR3 is built from 15 residues. The V end lost 0 bases, the J end lost 6 bases, and 14 bases lay between the germline ends.

This rearrangement joins TRBV29-1 to TRBJ2-3, with 12 positions matching TRBD2. This CDR3 is built from 16 residues. J lost 0 bases, V lost 5 bases, and 6 bases had no gene match. Germline V lookup: CDR1 SQVTM, CDR2 ANQGSEA. The CDR3, as DNA: TGCAGCGTTAGACTAGCGGGAGATGGAAGCACAGATACGCAGTATTTT. Translating gives CSVRLAGDGSTDTQYF.

This rearrangement joins TRBV5-1 to TRBJ2-7, with D perhaps matching TRBD1 (6 bases). Germline V gives CDR1 SGHRS, CDR2 YFSETQ. CDR3 size: 14 residues. V was pared by 6 bases and J by 6 bases, with 19 bases between. Here the CDR3 reads CASTARQGSGEQYF. In DNA form, the CDR3 reads TGCGCCAGCACCGCCAGGCAGGGGTCTGGCGAGCAGTACTTC.

This clone was found a few times. CDR3 in DNA: TGTGCCAGCAGCCCCTCCTACGAGCAGTACTTC. Protein: CASSPSYEQYF. The chain recombines TRBV7-9 with TRBJ2-7; no clear D gene. The germline gives CDR1 SEHNR, CDR2 FQNEAQ (reference sequence). The CDR3 is 11 residues long. Trimming took off 5 bases at V and 0 bases at J, with 2 bases between the two ends.

The V and J genes are TRBV6-5 and TRBJ2-5; tentatively, D is TRBD1 (6 bases). The V and J ends lost 6 bases and 2 bases respectively, with 13 bases between them. This CDR3 is 14 amino acids long. CDR1 and CDR2 (germline): MNHEY, SVGAGI. The CDR3 here is CASSSTGQQETQYF. CDR3 bases: TGTGCCAGCAGCTCGACCGGACAGCAAGAGACCCAGTACTTC.

The chain has TRBV11-2 and TRBJ2-3, with TRBD2 identical over 8 bases. Germline V gene data show CDR1 as SGHAT and CDR2 as FQNNGV. This CDR3 contains 18 residues. V lost 0 bases, J lost 2 bases, and 10 bases stayed unmatched. DNA for the CDR3: TGTGCCAGCAGCTTAGAGGTACTAGCGGCTCCTCACACAGATACGCAGTATTTT. Amino acids: CASSLEVLAAPHTDTQYF.

This chain uses TRBV9 with TRBJ2-3; 8 bases are a match to TRBD2. Germline V gives CDR1 SGDLS, CDR2 YYNGEE. The CDR3 spans 15 residues. Losses at the gene ends were 2 bases for V and 1 base for J; bases not matched to a gene: 3. The CDR3 DNA reads TGTGCCAGCAGCGTCAGCGGGGGAGGCACAGATACGCAGTATTTT. This codes for CASSVSGGGTDTQYF.

This chain joins TRBV5-6 and TRBJ1-2; D uncertain. CDR1 SGHDT and CDR2 YYEEEE come from the germline V gene. This CDR3 comprises 14 residues. V lost 3 bases, J lost 2 bases, and 11 bases lay in between. The CDR3 coding sequence is TGTGCCAGCAGCTATGGTTTGACGAACTATGGCTACACCTTC. It encodes CASSYGLTNYGYTF.

This clone appeared a few times. The V gene is TRBV7-9, the J gene TRBJ2-4; either TRBD1 or TRBD2 may supply D (5 bases each). The length of the CDR3 is 14 residues. Per the germline V gene, CDR1 is SEHNR and CDR2 is FQNEAQ (reference sequence). V was pared by 0 bases and J by 6 bases, with 9 bases between. CDR3 protein: CASSLATGPNIQYF. Written as DNA, the CDR3 is TGTGCCAGCAGCTTAGCGACGGGGCCAAACATTCAGTACTTC. Full variable domain (missing parts from reference TRBV7-9 and TRBJ2-4): DTGVSQNPRHKITKRGQNVTFRCDPISEHNRLYWYRQTLGQGPEFLTYFQNEAQLEKSRLLSDRFSAERPKGSFSTLEIQRTEQGDSAMYLCASSLATGPNIQYFGAGTRLSVL.

The rearrangement uses TRBV14 and TRBJ2-5, with no clear D. The CDR3 contains 13 residues. With 2 bases removed from V and 3 bases from J, the gap between germline ends came to 7 bases. The germline V gene encodes CDR1 SGHDN and CDR2 FVKESK. The CDR3 reads CASSQLGKETQYF. In nucleotides, the CDR3 is TGTGCCAGCAGCCAACTAGGAAAAGAGACCCAGTACTTC. The entire variable domain, with the rest obtained from reference TRBV14 and TRBJ2-5, is as follows: EAGVTQFPSHSVIEKGQTVTLRCDPISGHDNLYWYRRVMGKEIKFLLHFVKESKQDESGMPNNRFLAERTGGTYSTLKVQPAELEDSGVYFCASSQLGKETQYFGPGTRLLVL.

The chain couples TRBV5-1 to TRBJ1-1; maybe TRBD1 (5 bases). The CDR3 runs to 13 residues. The germline V gene encodes CDR1 SGHRS and CDR2 YFSETQ. V shed 2 bases and J shed 6 bases, with 11 bases lying between them. The CDR3 is CASSFRGGAEAFF. The CDR3 bases are TGCGCCAGCAGCTTTCGGGGCGGAGCTGAAGCTTTCTTT.

This clone was seen once. V and J are TRBV10-2 and TRBJ2-1; 10 bases fit TRBD2. V lost 6 bases and J lost 5; bases outside the gene matches: 7. Germline V gene lookup returns CDR1 WSHSY and CDR2 SAAADI. CDR3 length equals 15 residues. Here the CDR3 reads CASRVEREGNNEQFF. CDR3 DNA: TGCGCCAGCAGGGTTGAGCGGGAGGGCAACAATGAGCAGTTCTTC.

This clone has only one observation. The gene calls are TRBV10-3 and TRBJ2-7; 8 bases are a match to TRBD2. V dropped 0 bases and J dropped 7; count of bases not matched to a gene: 8. Germline V gene data show CDR1 as ENHRY and CDR2 as SYGVKD. This CDR3 comprises 15 residues. CDR3 sequence reads: CAISESPGGVSEQYF. In DNA, the CDR3 is TGTGCCATCAGTGAGTCACCGGGGGGGGTCTCTGAGCAGTACTTC.

The chain joins TRBV27 to TRBJ2-5; 9 positions match TRBD2. The CDR3 has 15 amino acids. Germline lookup yields CDR1 MNHEY and CDR2 SMNVEV (reference sequence). J was trimmed by 1 base and V by 6 bases; bases with no gene match: 6. CDR3 amino acids: CASRKRGALQETQYF. The CDR3 coding sequence is TGTGCCAGCAGAAAGCGGGGGGCCCTCCAAGAGACCCAGTACTTC.

The gene calls are TRBV5-6 and TRBJ1-2; 8 nucleotides line up with TRBD1. Trimming removed 5 bases from V and 4 bases from J; junction bases left unmatched: 7. CDR1 SGHDT and CDR2 YYEEEE come from the germline V gene. This CDR3 region has 14 residues. CDR3 sequence (DNA): TGTGCCAGCAGTCCCGGGACAGGAGCCTATGGCTACACCTTC. This codes for CASSPGTGAYGYTF.

This chain uses TRBV4-1 with TRBJ2-5, with D possibly being TRBD1 (6 bases). V was shortened by 1 base and J by 7 bases, with 22 bases between the two germline ends. The germline V gene has CDR1 MGHRA and CDR2 YSYEKL. The CDR3 has 17 residues. The DNA for the CDR3 is TGCGCCAGCAGCCAAGTGGGGCGTGGGACAAAGTTCCGGACCCAGTACTTC. Protein product: CASSQVGRGTKFRTQYF.

The J gene is TRBJ1-1, the V gene TRBV11-2, with 9 bases fitting TRBD1. Germline V gene lookup returns CDR1 SGHAT and CDR2 FQNNGV. The CDR3 covers 14 residues. Unmatched junction bases numbered 5, after V lost 5 bases and J lost 4 bases. Written as DNA, the CDR3 is TGTGCCAGCAGCGTCGGACAGGGGAGCACTGAAGCTTTCTTT. The encoded protein is CASSVGQGSTEAFF.

This clone was seen only a few times. The chain employs TRBV5-1 and TRBJ2-2; a possible D gene is TRBD2 (5 bases). Trimming pared 4 bases from V and 6 bases from J, leaving 13 bases between. There are 14 residues in the CDR3. Germline CDR1 and CDR2: SGHRS and YFSETQ. CDR3 loop: CASSVGLRAGELFF. CDR3 nucleotides: TGCGCCAGCAGCGTCGGGTTGCGGGCCGGGGAGCTGTTTTTT.

This clone was picked up one time. The rearrangement links TRBV11-2 to TRBJ2-5; no clear D. CDR1 is SGHAT, CDR2 FQNNGV, per germline. V gave up 4 bases and J gave up 9 bases, with 18 bases separating them. This CDR3 spans 14 amino acids. The CDR3 region has the DNA TGTGCCAGCAGCTACGGACGCGGCCTAGTGGCCCAGTACTTC. This gives the protein CASSYGRGLVAQYF.

The rearrangement uses TRBV7-2 and TRBJ2-1; 14 bases match TRBD2. Germline lookup yields CDR1 SGHTA and CDR2 FQGNSA. This CDR3 is built from 16 residues. Unmatched junction bases numbered 3, after V lost 2 bases and J lost 6 bases. The CDR3: CASSLRLAGGGNEQFF. The CDR3 DNA sequence: TGTGCCAGCAGCTTAAGACTAGCGGGAGGGGGCAATGAGCAGTTCTTC.